Shown below are 2 T cell receptor beta chains from a single sample sequenced in a study of T cells in Graves' hyperthyroidism and ophthalmopathy. Template material for amplifying TCR beta CDR3 regions consisted of RNA transcripts. First-round RT-PCR with HTBI primers amplified the TCR CDR3 region. One entry per CDR3 protein results from TCRdb running MiXCR on the multiplex PCR reads. This table has around 620,000 distinct CDR3 sequences, 35% to 55% appearing once. The sequenced sample consisted of peripheral blood or thyroid tissue (not recorded which). The receptors here all came from an adult woman with Graves' disease, either hyperthyroidism or ophthalmopathy (not recorded which).

This clonotype showed up many times. CDR3 loop: CASSPIGQSNQPQHF. The CDR3 DNA sequence: TGCGCCAGCAGCCCGATAGGGCAGTCCAATCAGCCCCAGCATTTT. The J gene is TRBJ1-5, the V gene TRBV4-1; no clear D gene. The CDR3 totals 15 residues. Germline assignment: CDR1 MGHRA and CDR2 YSYEKL. The V and J ends lost 4 bases and 3 bases respectively, with 13 bases between them.

This clonotype was detected ten times or more. The chain couples TRBV7-3 to TRBJ1-1; the match to TRBD1 covers 9 bases. The CDR3 covers 15 residues. V lost 5 bases, J lost 2 bases, and 6 bases stayed unmatched. CDR1 and CDR2 (germline): SGHTA, FQGTGA. The CDR3 reads CASSIQQGANTEAFF. The CDR3 DNA sequence: TGTGCCAGCAGCATCCAACAGGGGGCTAACACTGAAGCTTTCTTT.